One T cell receptor (beta chain) is described in this entry. Its antigen is as yet unknown. A read error may produce the germline difference seen at one junction end. Assay used: immunoSEQ multiplex PCR; TCRdb lists only in-frame clones, some missing. The sample lists approximately 64,000 clones; roughly 89% were seen once. This CDR3 is 15 amino acids long. Germline CDR1 reads KGHSH; CDR2 reads LQKENI. This sample was taken from a study of T cell responses to AZD1222 COVID-19 vaccine. For the study at large: Second doses that came at about 4 or about 12 weeks were put together.

General study points: Receipt of two AZD1222 doses was followed by a rise in Spike-specific TCR breadth and depth. Reports say nearly half of spike-specific TCRs go after unmutated variant regions.

The clonotype originates from an adult in good health. The specimen comprised peripheral blood, sampled on day 0 of AZD1222 vaccination. The V and J genes are TRBV18 and TRBJ2-1, with 7 bases aligning to TRBD2. The CDR3 loop is CASTPPSGDYNEQFF. CDR3 nucleotides: TGTGCCAGCACACCGCCCAGCGGGGACTACAATGAGCAGTTCTTC. The whole variable domain, remainder taken from reference TRBV18 and TRBJ2-1, is NAGVMQNPRHLVRRRGQEARLRCSPMKGHSHVYWYRQLPEEGLKFMVYLQKENIIDESGMPKERFSAEFPKEGPSILRIQQVVRGDSAAYFCASTPPSGDYNEQFFGPGTRLTVL.